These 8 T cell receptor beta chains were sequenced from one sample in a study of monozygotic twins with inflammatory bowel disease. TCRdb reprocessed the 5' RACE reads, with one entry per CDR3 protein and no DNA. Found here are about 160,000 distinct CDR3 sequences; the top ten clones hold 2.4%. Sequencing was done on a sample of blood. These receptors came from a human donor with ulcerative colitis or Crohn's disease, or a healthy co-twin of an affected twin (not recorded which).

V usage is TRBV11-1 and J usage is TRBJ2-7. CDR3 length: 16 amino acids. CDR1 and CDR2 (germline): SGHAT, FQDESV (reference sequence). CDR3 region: CASSLAGGKQTYEQYF. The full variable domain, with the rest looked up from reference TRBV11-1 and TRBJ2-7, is EAEVAQSPRYKITEKSQAVAFWCDPISGHATLYWYRQILGQGPELLVQFQDESVVDDSQLPKDRFSAERLKGVDSTLKIQPAELGDSAMYLCASSLAGGKQTYEQYFGPGTRLTVT.

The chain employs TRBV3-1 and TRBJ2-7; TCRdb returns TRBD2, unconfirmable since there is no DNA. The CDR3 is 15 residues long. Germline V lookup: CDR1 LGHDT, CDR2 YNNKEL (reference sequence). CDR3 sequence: CASRQRTSGGFEQYF.

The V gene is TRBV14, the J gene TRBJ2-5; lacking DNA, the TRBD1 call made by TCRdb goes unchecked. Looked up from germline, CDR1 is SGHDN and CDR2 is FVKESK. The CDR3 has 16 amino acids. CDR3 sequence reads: CASSQESRVRQETQYF.

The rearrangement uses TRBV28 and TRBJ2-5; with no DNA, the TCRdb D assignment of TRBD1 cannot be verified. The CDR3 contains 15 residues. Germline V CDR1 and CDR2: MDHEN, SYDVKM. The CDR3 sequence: CASSLLRGGALTQYF. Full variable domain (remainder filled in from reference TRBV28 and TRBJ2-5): DVKVTQSSRYLVKRTGEKVFLECVQDMDHENMFWYRQDPGLGLRLIYFSYDVKMKEKGDIPEGYSVSREKKERFSLILESASTNQTSMYLCASSLLRGGALTQYFGPGTRLLVL.

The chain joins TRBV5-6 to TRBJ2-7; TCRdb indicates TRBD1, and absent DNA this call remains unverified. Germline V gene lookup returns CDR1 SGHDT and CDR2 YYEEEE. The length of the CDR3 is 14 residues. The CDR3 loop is CASSPRGATYEQYF.

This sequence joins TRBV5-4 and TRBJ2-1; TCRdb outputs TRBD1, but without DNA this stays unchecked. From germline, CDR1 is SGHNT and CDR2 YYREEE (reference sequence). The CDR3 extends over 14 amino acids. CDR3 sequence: CASHSGRGYNEQFF. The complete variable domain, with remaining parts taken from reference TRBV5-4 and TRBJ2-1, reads ETGVTQSPTHLIKTRGQQVTLRCSSQSGHNTVSWYQQALGQGPQFIFQYYREEENGRGNFPPRFSGLQFPNYSSELNVNALELDDSALYLCASHSGRGYNEQFFGPGTRLTVL.

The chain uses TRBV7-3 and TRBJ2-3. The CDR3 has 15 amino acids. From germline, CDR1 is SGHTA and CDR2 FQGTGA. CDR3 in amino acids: CASSSLRTSTDTQYF.

CDR3 residues: CASSLALLWGTPDTQYF. The gene calls are TRBV7-2 and TRBJ2-3; the TRBD1 assignment by TCRdb is unverifiable without DNA. CDR3 length equals 17 residues. CDR1 and CDR2 from the germline V gene are SGHTA and FQGNSA.